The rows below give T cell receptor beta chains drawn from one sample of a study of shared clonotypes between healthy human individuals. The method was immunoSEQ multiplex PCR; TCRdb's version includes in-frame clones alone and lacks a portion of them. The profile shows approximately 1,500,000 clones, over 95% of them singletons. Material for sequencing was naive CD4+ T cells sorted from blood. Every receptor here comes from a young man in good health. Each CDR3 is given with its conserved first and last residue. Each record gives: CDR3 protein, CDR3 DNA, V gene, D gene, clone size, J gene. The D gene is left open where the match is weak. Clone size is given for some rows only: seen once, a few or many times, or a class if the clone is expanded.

CASTGLARNTGELFF | TGTGCCAGTACGGGACTAGCGAGGAACACCGGGGAGCTGTTTTTT | TRBV6-1 | TRBD2 | NA | TRBJ2-2
CASSIPGGQNTEAFF | TGTGCCAGCAGTATCCCAGGGGGCCAGAACACTGAAGCTTTCTTT | TRBV7-8 | TRBD1 | NA | TRBJ1-1
CASTGLREPHTDTQYF | TGTGCCAGCACGGGCTTGCGGGAGCCCCACACAGATACGCAGTATTTT | TRBV2 | TRBD2 | NA | TRBJ2-3
CASSLGTGWIIAGELFF | TGTGCCAGCAGCCTAGGGACAGGGTGGATAATCGCCGGGGAGCTGTTTTTT | TRBV5-5 | TRBD1 | NA | TRBJ2-2
CASSLGSRTDTQYF | TGTGCCAGCAGCCTTGGGAGCCGAACTGATACGCAGTATTTT | TRBV27 | NA | NA | TRBJ2-3
CSGRTGGREAFF | TGCAGCGGCCGAACAGGGGGCCGAGAAGCTTTCTTT | TRBV29-1 | TRBD1 | NA | TRBJ1-1
CSVEPGPGEAFF | TGCAGCGTTGAACCAGGACCAGGGGAAGCTTTCTTT | TRBV29-1 | NA | NA | TRBJ1-1
CASSPMGVPDTQYF | TGTGCCAGCAGCCCCATGGGGGTTCCAGATACGCAGTATTTT | TRBV9 | NA | NA | TRBJ2-3
CASSVASSSHRGEAFF | TGTGCCAGCAGCGTAGCATCGAGTAGTCATAGGGGTGAAGCTTTCTTT | TRBV9 | NA | NA | TRBJ1-1
CASSLAVPPGELFF | TGCGCCAGCAGTCTGGCAGTCCCTCCCGGGGAGCTGTTTTTT | TRBV5-1 | NA | NA | TRBJ2-2
CASSRNREAYEQYF | TGCGCCAGCAGTAGAAACAGGGAGGCCTACGAGCAGTACTTC | TRBV23-1 | NA | NA | TRBJ2-7
CASSRDSHQPQHF | TGTGCCAGCAGCCGGGACAGTCATCAGCCCCAGCATTTT | TRBV7-2 | TRBD1 | few | TRBJ1-5
CASSLVSSLRGYTF | TGTGCCAGCAGCTTGGTCTCATCCCTCAGGGGCTACACCTTC | TRBV5-4 | NA | NA | TRBJ1-2
CASSFHHGQGNHEQYF | TGTGCCAGCAGCTTCCACCATGGACAGGGAAACCACGAGCAGTACTTC | TRBV7-8 | TRBD1 | NA | TRBJ2-7
CSVGFSGANVLTF | TGCAGCGTTGGGTTCTCTGGGGCCAACGTCCTGACTTTC | TRBV29-1 | NA | NA | TRBJ2-6
CSVGDGNQPQHF | TGCAGCGTGGGGGACGGAAATCAGCCCCAGCATTTT | TRBV29-1 | NA | once | TRBJ1-5
CASSIRLAGSYEQYF | TGTGCCAGCAGCATTCGACTAGCGGGGTCCTACGAGCAGTACTTC | TRBV11-3 | TRBD2 | NA | TRBJ2-7
CASIRGLYGYTF | TGCGCCAGCATCAGGGGGCTCTATGGCTACACCTTC | TRBV10-1 | TRBD1 | NA | TRBJ1-2
CASRDGAGLLSGNTIYF | TGCGCCAGCAGAGACGGCGCGGGACTCCTCTCTGGAAACACCATATATTTT | TRBV5-1 | NA | NA | TRBJ1-3
CASSSVLHVAGGPNEQFF | TGCGCCAGCAGCTCGGTTCTTCACGTAGCGGGAGGGCCAAATGAGCAGTTCTTC | TRBV5-1 | TRBD2 | NA | TRBJ2-1
CASSPQGFGNTEAFF | TGTGCCAGCTCACCACAGGGTTTCGGGAACACTGAAGCTTTCTTT | TRBV18 | NA | NA | TRBJ1-1
CASSSAGGTTGELFF | TGTGCCAGCAGCTCAGCGGGAGGAACCACCGGGGAGCTGTTTTTT | TRBV11-2 | TRBD2 | NA | TRBJ2-2
CASSEIAGNTEAFF | TGTGCCAGCAGTGAAATAGCTGGGAACACTGAAGCTTTCTTT | TRBV2 | NA | NA | TRBJ1-1
CASTPRERNEQFF | TGTGCCAGCACCCCTCGCGAGAGGAATGAGCAGTTCTTC | TRBV9 | NA | once | TRBJ2-1
CASRQEGVGEQYF | TGTGCCAGCAGACAAGAGGGAGTCGGGGAGCAGTACTTC | TRBV7-9 | NA | NA | TRBJ2-7
CASSLVAGLYNEQFF | TGTGCCAGCAGCTTAGTAGCGGGGCTCTACAATGAGCAGTTCTTC | TRBV7-2 | TRBD2 | NA | TRBJ2-1
CASSLDLYNEQFF | TGTGCCAGCAGCTTAGACTTGTACAATGAGCAGTTCTTC | TRBV7-2 | NA | NA | TRBJ2-1
CASSQGAGGMYEQYF | TGCGCCAGCAGCCAAGGGGCAGGGGGCATGTACGAGCAGTACTTC | TRBV4-3 | TRBD1 | NA | TRBJ2-7
CASISLGIGNQPQHF | TGTGCCAGTATCTCGCTAGGTATTGGCAATCAGCCCCAGCATTTT | TRBV19 | NA | NA | TRBJ1-5
CASSDPAGPGDEQFF | TGTGCCAGCAGTGATCCGGCAGGCCCCGGGGATGAGCAGTTCTTC | TRBV25-1 | NA | NA | TRBJ2-1
CAWSVSFGKAGGSYEQYF | TGTGCCTGGAGTGTCAGTTTCGGCAAAGCGGGAGGTTCCTACGAGCAGTACTTC | TRBV30 | TRBD2 | NA | TRBJ2-7
CASSDRRANTDTQYF | TGTGCCAGCAGTGATAGACGGGCCAACACAGATACGCAGTATTTT | TRBV25-1 | NA | NA | TRBJ2-3
CASSLVTQDYGYTF | TGTGCCAGCAGCTTAGTAACGCAGGACTATGGCTACACCTTC | TRBV7-9 | NA | NA | TRBJ1-2
CASSTRGGADTQYF | TGTGCCAGCAGCACCCGGGGAGGGGCGGATACGCAGTATTTT | TRBV6-5 | TRBD2 | NA | TRBJ2-3
CASRDRGSDGYTF | TGTGCCAGCAGGGACAGGGGGTCGGATGGCTACACCTTC | TRBV6-4 | TRBD1 | NA | TRBJ1-2
CASSLVGQNYEQYF | TGTGCCAGCAGCTTAGTCGGGCAAAACTACGAGCAGTACTTC | TRBV7-9 | NA | NA | TRBJ2-7
CASSLGTSVEQGRFF | TGTGCCAGCAGTCTCGGTACGAGCGTGGAACAAGGGAGGTTCTTC | TRBV5-5 | NA | NA | TRBJ2-1
CASSLVGQSYEQYF | TGTGCCAGCAGTTTAGTGGGACAGTCCTACGAGCAGTACTTC | TRBV27 | TRBD1 | NA | TRBJ2-7
CASSDGQGPRPIQYF | TGTGCCAGCAGCGATGGACAGGGACCAAGACCAATTCAGTACTTC | TRBV11-3 | TRBD1 | NA | TRBJ2-4